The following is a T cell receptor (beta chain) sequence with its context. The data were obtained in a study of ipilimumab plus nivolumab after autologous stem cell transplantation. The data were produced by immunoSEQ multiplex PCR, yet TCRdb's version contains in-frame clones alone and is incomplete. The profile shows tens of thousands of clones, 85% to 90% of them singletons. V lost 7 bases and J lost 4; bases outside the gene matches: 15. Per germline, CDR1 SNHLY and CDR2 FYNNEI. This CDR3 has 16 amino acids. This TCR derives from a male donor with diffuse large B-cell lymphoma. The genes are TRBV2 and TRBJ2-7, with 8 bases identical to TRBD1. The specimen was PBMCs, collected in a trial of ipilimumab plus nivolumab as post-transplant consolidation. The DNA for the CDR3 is TGTGCCAGCACCTACGGTGGAGCAGGGGGCGAGTACGAGCAGTACTTC. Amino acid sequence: CASTYGGAGGEYEQYF.